A single sample gave rise to the 25 T cell receptor beta chains below, sequenced in a study of blood T cell repertoires in COVID-19. TCRdb's table, derived via immunoSEQ multiplex PCR, lists solely in-frame clones and lacks some. The sample shows approximately 200,000 clones, around 84% of them seen only once. The sample taken for sequencing was peripheral blood. The receptor source for this set is a woman aged 60-75 years who had recovered from COVID-19.

The chain employs TRBV5-1 and TRBJ2-3; D unresolved. This CDR3 region has 12 residues. V lost 2 bases to trimming and J lost 8 bases, with 9 bases between them. CDR1 and CDR2 from the germline V gene are SGHRS and YFSETQ. The chain's CDR3 is CASSLLPGTQYF. The CDR3 nucleotides are TGCGCCAGCAGCTTACTCCCGGGTACGCAGTATTTT.

V and J are TRBV15 and TRBJ2-7; tentative D call: TRBD2 (5 bases). Trimming shortened V by 1 base and J by 3 bases, and 16 bases separated the two germline ends. Germline lookup yields CDR1 LNHNV and CDR2 YYDKDF (reference sequence). This CDR3 has 16 amino acids. CDR3 in DNA: TGTGCCACCAGCAGAGGTCGAGCAATAGCGAGCTACGAGCAGTACTTC. It specifies CATSRGRAIASYEQYF.

This chain connects TRBV18 to TRBJ1-1, with D uncertain. Germline assignment: CDR1 KGHSH and CDR2 LQKENI. The V end was cut by 2 bases, the J end by 3 bases, with 13 bases between. The CDR3 loop spans 15 amino acids. The CDR3 spells CASSPRRGRDTEAFF. The CDR3 DNA follows: TGTGCCAGCTCACCAAGGCGGGGAAGGGACACTGAAGCTTTCTTT.

This chain connects TRBV7-2 to TRBJ2-2, with 8 bases lining up with TRBD2. Germline trimming cut 2 bases from V and 2 bases from J; bases unmatched to any gene: 4. The CDR3 contains 16 residues. Germline V gene lookup returns CDR1 SGHTA and CDR2 FQGNSA. The CDR3 spells CASSLISGTNTGELFF. CDR3 coding DNA: TGTGCCAGCAGCTTAATTAGCGGGACTAACACCGGGGAGCTGTTTTTT.

The chain employs TRBV7-8 and TRBJ1-2; TRBD1 agrees at 11 bases. V dropped 1 base and J dropped 4; count of bases not matched to a gene: 2. CDR1 and CDR2 from the germline V gene are SGHVS and FQNEAQ. This CDR3 has 15 residues. This CDR3 is CASSLGTGGGYGYTF. The CDR3 DNA follows: TGTGCCAGCAGCTTAGGGACAGGGGGCGGCTATGGCTACACCTTC.

Concerning this clone itself: The junction departs from germline at one end; a sequencing error may be responsible. The V call is TRBV5-4, the J call TRBJ1-6; tentatively, D is TRBD1 (6 bases). Germline-derived CDR1 and CDR2 are SGHNT and YYREEE (reference sequence). The CDR3 runs to 16 residues. The CDR3 coding sequence is TGTGCCAGCAGCTTGGGGGGGCGCGGGGGTAATTCACCCCTCTACTTT. This codes for CASSLGGRGGNSPLYF.

This chain joins TRBV7-9 and TRBJ1-2, with 7 bases matching TRBD1. From germline, CDR1 is SEHNR and CDR2 FQNEAQ (reference sequence). The ends lost 9 bases at V and 6 bases at J; junction bases unmatched: 7. This CDR3 has 12 residues. CDR3 nucleotide sequence: TGTGCCAGTGCGGGACAGACTAATGGCTACACCTTC. This sequence encodes CASAGQTNGYTF.

This clone has only one observation. This chain joins TRBV27 and TRBJ2-2; no reliable D call. This CDR3 contains 12 residues. Germline V gene lookup returns CDR1 MNHEY and CDR2 SMNVEV (reference sequence). The V and J ends lost 5 bases and 1 base respectively, with 2 bases between them. For the CDR3, the DNA is TGTGCCAGCAGTCGGAACACCGGGGAGCTGTTTTTT. Its protein product is CASSRNTGELFF.

The chain uses TRBV30 and TRBJ1-1, with TRBD1 identical over 8 bases. V shed 4 bases, J shed 13 bases, and the junction held 17 bases outside the gene matches. Germline-derived CDR1 and CDR2 are GTSNPN and SVGIG (reference sequence). This CDR3 contains 14 residues. This CDR3 is CAWKSMTGVNEDFF. The CDR3 DNA reads TGTGCCTGGAAATCGATGACAGGGGTCAATGAGGATTTCTTT.

This sequence joins TRBV23-1 and TRBJ2-1, with D perhaps matching TRBD1 (6 bases). TRBV23-1 is reported as an ORF; its role is uncertain. This CDR3 comprises 16 residues. V was trimmed by 2 bases and J by 9 bases, leaving 20 bases between them. CDR3 in DNA: TGCGCCAGCAGTCAAACCCCCGTCAGGGGTTCGGGTGAGCAGTTCTTC. Protein sequence: CASSQTPVRGSGEQFF.

The chain has TRBV5-1 and TRBJ2-7; 10 positions match TRBD1. The CDR3 consists of 16 residues. Germline trimming cut 4 bases from V and 7 bases from J; bases unmatched to any gene: 14. Germline V lookup: CDR1 SGHRS, CDR2 YFSETQ. DNA of the CDR3: TGCGCCAGCAGCCCCACCGGCCCGACAGGGGGCGGTGAGCAGTACTTC. Its translation is CASSPTGPTGGGEQYF.

J is TRBJ2-7 and V is TRBV2; 10 bases align to TRBD1. V was pared by 9 bases and J by 5 bases, with 7 bases of the junction left unmatched. Germline values: CDR1 SNHLY, CDR2 FYNNEI. The CDR3 has 13 residues. CDR3 DNA: TGTGCCAGTCACCGGGACAGGGGCAACGAGCAGTACTTC. This codes for CASHRDRGNEQYF.

This chain links TRBV9 with TRBJ1-2; tentative D call: TRBD1 (5 bases). The CDR3 is 15 amino acids. V shed 4 bases and J shed 4 bases, with 17 bases lying between them. Germline V gives CDR1 SGDLS, CDR2 YYNGEE. The CDR3 DNA follows: TGTGCCAGCAGCCCTCGAGGTGGGGGGAGCTATGGCTACACCTTC. It yields the protein CASSPRGGGSYGYTF.

The chain combines TRBV11-2 with TRBJ2-4, with a possible D match to TRBD1 (6 bases). Germline CDR1 is SGHAT and CDR2 is FQNNGV. V was trimmed by 4 bases and J by 9 bases, leaving 13 bases between them. The CDR3 loop spans 13 amino acids. The CDR3 DNA reads TGTGCCAGCAGCTCCGGACAGCTGGGCATTCAGTACTTC. Residues: CASSSGQLGIQYF.

This clone was recorded only once. The rearrangement joins TRBV6-5 to TRBJ2-7; D may be TRBD1 (6 bases). There are 13 residues in the CDR3. CDR1 and CDR2 (germline): MNHEY, SVGAGI. The V end was cut by 2 bases, the J end by 7 bases, with 12 bases between. For the CDR3, the DNA is TGTGCCAGCAGTTACATTTTTACAGGGGAGCAGTACTTC. Translating it yields CASSYIFTGEQYF.

Concerning this clone: This sample also contains other DNA sequences that code for the same CDR3. The gene calls are TRBV12-3 or TRBV12-4 and TRBJ1-1, with D uncertain. The V gene lost 3 bases and the J gene lost 1 base, with 6 bases spanning the gap. There are 13 residues in the CDR3. CDR3 coding DNA: TGTGCCAGCAGTTTCGCAGGGAACACTGAAGCTTTCTTT. Encoded protein: CASSFAGNTEAFF.

The V and J genes are TRBV10-2 and TRBJ2-7; 12 bases line up with TRBD2. J was trimmed by 1 base and V by 6 bases; bases with no gene match: 4. CDR3 length equals 15 residues. Germline CDR1 and CDR2: WSHSY and SAAADI. The CDR3 loop is CASRLLAGGSYEQYF. In DNA, the CDR3 is TGCGCCAGCAGACTACTAGCGGGGGGTTCCTACGAGCAGTACTTC.

This sequence joins TRBV5-1 and TRBJ2-3; D gene unclear. Germline-derived CDR1 and CDR2 are SGHRS and YFSETQ. Trimming took off 1 base at V and 3 bases at J, with 9 bases between the two ends. This CDR3 is 14 amino acids long. The CDR3 bases are TGCGCCAGCAGCTTGAGTGCGGATACAGATACGCAGTATTTT. It codes for CASSLSADTDTQYF.

The chain employs TRBV6-2 or TRBV6-3 and TRBJ1-2; D is unresolved. V lost 6 bases, J lost 3 bases, and 23 bases lay in between. This CDR3 contains 17 residues. In germline, CDR1 is MNHEY, CDR2 SVGEGT. The DNA of the CDR3 is TGTGCCAGCAGCCCCCGTGCCGGGGTCGCTCCGGACTATGGCTACACCTTC. It is translated as CASSPRAGVAPDYGYTF.

The chain combines TRBV10-3 with TRBJ1-2, with 9 bases lining up with TRBD1. The CDR3 consists of 15 residues. Germline values: CDR1 ENHRY, CDR2 SYGVKD. The ends lost 6 bases at V and 1 base at J; junction bases unmatched: 6. The CDR3 is CAIRTQGADNYGYTF. The CDR3 region has the DNA TGTGCCATCAGGACACAGGGGGCGGATAACTATGGCTACACCTTC.

This chain links TRBV5-1 with TRBJ1-1, with D possibly being TRBD1 (5 bases). The CDR3 consists of 16 residues. Germline V gives CDR1 SGHRS, CDR2 YFSETQ. Trimming took 3 bases from V and 0 from J, leaving 15 bases between them. CDR3 in amino acids: CASSYVRGAMNTEAFF. In DNA form, the CDR3 reads TGCGCCAGCAGCTACGTGCGGGGCGCAATGAACACTGAAGCTTTCTTT.

The chain carries TRBV19 and TRBJ1-2, with D unclear. The CDR3 is made up of 16 amino acids. The V gene's germline CDR1 is LNHDA and CDR2 SQIVND (reference sequence). V was shortened by 5 bases and J by 0 bases, with 16 bases between the two germline ends. CDR3 in DNA: TGTGCCAGTAGTCCCCCTCCCGAGGTACCTAACTATGGCTACACCTTC. Translated: CASSPPPEVPNYGYTF.

The chain employs TRBV19 and TRBJ2-3, with 10 bases fitting TRBD1. The CDR3 has 16 residues. After removal of 5 bases from V and 5 bases from J, the junction contained 10 bases not matched to a gene. CDR1 is LNHDA, CDR2 SQIVND, per germline (reference sequence). The CDR3: CASSWGTGATGDTQYF. DNA for the CDR3: TGTGCCAGTAGTTGGGGGACAGGGGCTACGGGAGATACGCAGTATTTT.

The table lists this clone with a count of one. The V and J genes are TRBV12-3 or TRBV12-4 and TRBJ2-4, with 9 bases that match TRBD1. This CDR3 contains 13 residues. V lost 7 bases and J lost 7; bases outside the gene matches: 5. Here the CDR3 DNA reads TGTGCCAGCACTCGACAGGGGGGGAACATTCAGTACTTC. Its translation is CASTRQGGNIQYF.

The V call is TRBV29-1, the J call TRBJ1-1; the D gene is possibly TRBD1 (6 bases). Per germline, CDR1 SQVTM and CDR2 ANQGSEA. V gave up 5 bases and J gave up 3 bases, with 25 bases separating them. This CDR3 comprises 17 residues. As DNA, the CDR3 is TGCAGCGTTATCCCACTCGGGAGGGGGACGATGGACACTGAAGCTTTCTTT. Translation gives CSVIPLGRGTMDTEAFF.